A single sample is the source of the 24 T cell receptor beta chains below, sequenced in a study of early T cells in non-severe SARS-CoV-2 infection. Each CDR3 protein is one row after TCRdb ran MiXCR on the 5' RACE reads. Among about 50,000 distinct CDR3 sequences, under 8.5% were seen once, and the ten largest hold about 4.2%. Sequenced material: whole blood. All receptors derive from an adult who was a healthcare worker with PCR-confirmed SARS-CoV-2 infection or an uninfected control (not recorded which).

This clonotype was picked up a small number of times. This chain connects TRBV12-3 or TRBV12-4 to TRBJ1-5, with no clear D. Trimming stripped 6 bases from V and 2 bases from J, with 14 bases between. The CDR3 is 15 amino acids. The CDR3 reads CASRSSRARNQPQHF. The CDR3 DNA reads as TGTGCCAGCAGATCATCCCGGGCCCGCAATCAGCCCCAGCATTTT.

This clonotype was counted ten times or more. The chain recombines TRBV19 with TRBJ2-3; D call uncertain. CDR3 size: 11 residues. V lost 9 bases and J lost 3, with 7 bases in between. Looked up from germline, CDR1 is LNHDA and CDR2 is SQIVND (reference sequence). The CDR3 coding sequence is TGTGCCAGCAGCCTTACAGATACGCAGTATTTT. As protein: CASSLTDTQYF. Full variable domain (remainder filled in from reference TRBV19 and TRBJ2-3): DGGITQSPKYLFRKEGQNVTLSCEQNLNHDAMYWYRQDPGQGLRLIYYSQIVNDFQKGDIAEGYSVSREKKESFPLTVTSAQKNPTAFYLCASSLTDTQYFGPGTRLTVL.

The table lists this clonotype with a few counts. The CDR3 loop reads CASSLRASGGLTGAGELFF. DNA for the CDR3: TGCGCCAGCAGCTTGCGGGCTAGCGGGGGCCTAACGGGGGCCGGGGAGCTGTTTTTT. The chain carries TRBV5-1 and TRBJ2-2, with 10 bases fitting TRBD2. CDR1 and CDR2 from the germline V gene are SGHRS and YFSETQ. This CDR3 has 19 amino acids. V was clipped by 1 base and J by 6 bases; unmatched bases: 15.

This clonotype has ten or more counts. V usage is TRBV20-1 and J usage is TRBJ2-3; D unclear. Germline CDR1 and CDR2: DFQATT and SNEGSKA (reference sequence). This CDR3 comprises 13 residues. Trimming took off 0 bases at V and 2 bases at J, with 6 bases between the two ends. CDR3 protein: CSAREPPTDTQYF. The CDR3 DNA is TGCAGTGCTAGAGAGCCTCCCACAGATACGCAGTATTTT.

This clonotype turned up a few times. V is TRBV18 and J is TRBJ2-1; the D gene could be TRBD1 or TRBD2 (6 bases each). The V end lost 0 bases, the J end lost 9 bases, and 9 bases lay between the germline ends. There are 13 residues in the CDR3. The germline V gene encodes CDR1 KGHSH and CDR2 LQKENI. The CDR3 nucleotides read TGTGCCAGCTCACCACCACAGGGAGGTGAGCAGTTCTTC. Encoded protein: CASSPPQGGEQFF.

This chain joins TRBV5-1 and TRBJ2-1; D is unclear. V was pared by 4 bases and J by 1 base, with 18 bases between. The CDR3 consists of 17 residues. The germline CDR1 and CDR2 sequences are SGHRS and YFSETQ. This CDR3 is CASSPPPVSLSYNEQFF. The DNA of the CDR3 is TGCGCCAGCAGCCCCCCCCCAGTCTCCTTGTCCTACAATGAGCAGTTCTTC.

This clonotype has a count of ten or more. V usage is TRBV12-3 or TRBV12-4 and J usage is TRBJ2-2, with 7 nucleotides matching TRBD1. There are 15 residues in the CDR3. The V and J ends lost 6 bases and 3 bases, in that order; junction bases with no gene match: 7. DNA of the CDR3: TGTGCCAGCAGCCGTGACAGGGCGGACACCGGGGAGCTGTTTTTT. Amino acid sequence: CASSRDRADTGELFF.

In this sample, this clonotype turned up a few times. The J gene is TRBJ2-3, the V gene TRBV11-2; no clear D. V was shortened by 5 bases and J by 0 bases, with 12 bases between the two germline ends. The CDR3 runs to 15 residues. The germline gives CDR1 SGHAT, CDR2 FQNNGV. The CDR3: CASSHSPGSTDTQYF. The CDR3 nucleotides are TGTGCCAGCAGCCACTCCCCCGGGAGCACAGATACGCAGTATTTT.

This clonotype was detected only a few times. The V gene is TRBV6-1, the J gene TRBJ2-5; 12 nucleotides agree with TRBD2. Trimming cost V 5 bases and J 1 base; bases outside gene matches: 5. There are 16 residues in the CDR3. Per the germline V gene, CDR1 is MNHNS and CDR2 is SASEGT. Here the CDR3 DNA reads TGTGCCAGCAGTAAAGGACTAGCGGGGTTCCAAGAGACCCAGTACTTC. This codes for CASSKGLAGFQETQYF.

This clonotype showed up just a few times. The rearrangement uses TRBV30 and TRBJ2-7, with D unclear. Germline V gene sequence: CDR1 GTSNPN, CDR2 SVGIG (reference sequence). V lost 1 base and J 2 bases, leaving 6 bases between the germline ends. CDR3 size: 12 residues. The CDR3 region is CAWSAAAYEQYF. The CDR3 nucleotides are TGTGCCTGGAGTGCGGCGGCCTACGAGCAGTACTTC.

The CDR3 loop is CASRPGYSYNEQFF. The CDR3 DNA follows: TGTGCCAGCAGACCAGGGTATTCCTACAATGAGCAGTTCTTC. The chain joins TRBV11-2 to TRBJ2-1; possibly TRBD1 for D (5 bases). The CDR3 has 14 amino acids. Germline V CDR1 and CDR2: SGHAT, FQNNGV. Trimming took 6 bases from V and 1 from J, leaving 10 bases between them.

This clonotype came up many times. V is TRBV29-1 and J is TRBJ2-7, with TRBD1 identical over 11 bases. The CDR3 is 14 residues long. Germline CDR1 is SQVTM and CDR2 is ANQGSEA. The trim removed 6 bases at V and 5 bases at J, leaving 9 bases unmatched. This chain's CDR3 is CSVEPGQGGDEQYF. CDR3 coding DNA: TGCAGCGTAGAACCGGGACAGGGGGGCGACGAGCAGTACTTC.

This clonotype was recorded a few times. This chain joins TRBV12-3 or TRBV12-4 and TRBJ2-5; the match to TRBD2 covers 9 bases. The J segment lost 6 bases and the V segment lost 3 bases, leaving 5 bases of the junction unmatched. The CDR3 consists of 14 residues. CDR3 in DNA: TGTGCCAGCAGTTTCGGCGGGGGGGAAAAGACCCAGTACTTC. Translating it yields CASSFGGGEKTQYF.

The chain carries TRBV2 and TRBJ2-7; 7 bases align to TRBD2. The CDR3 sequence is 13 residues long. Germline values: CDR1 SNHLY, CDR2 FYNNEI. V gave up 7 bases and J gave up 4 bases; unmatched junction bases: 7. The CDR3: CASIGGGPYEQYF. The CDR3 DNA reads as TGTGCCAGCATCGGCGGGGGACCATACGAGCAGTACTTC.

The chain links TRBV4-1 to TRBJ2-2; D is unresolved. This CDR3 comprises 14 residues. Germline-derived CDR1 and CDR2 are MGHRA and YSYEKL. V gave up 1 base and J gave up 6 bases, with 9 bases separating them. The CDR3 loop is CASSQGRSAGELFF. CDR3 bases: TGCGCCAGCAGCCAAGGACGAAGCGCCGGGGAGCTGTTTTTT.

This clonotype appeared a few times. The chain employs TRBV12-3 or TRBV12-4 and TRBJ2-7; 12 bases align to TRBD2. The CDR3 sequence is 16 residues long. The ends lost 5 bases at V and 0 bases at J; junction bases unmatched: 5. The CDR3 region has the DNA TGTGCCAGCAGTCGGTGGACTAGCGGGAACTCCTACGAGCAGTACTTC. Its translation: CASSRWTSGNSYEQYF.

This sequence joins TRBV7-3 and TRBJ2-2; 9 bases map to TRBD2. Per the germline V gene, CDR1 is SGHTA and CDR2 is FQGTGA. The CDR3 contains 20 residues. With 5 bases clipped from V and 6 bases from J, the junction kept 22 bases outside the gene matches. CDR3: CASSPEMGGVIAGDSGELFF. The CDR3 DNA follows: TGTGCCAGCAGCCCGGAAATGGGGGGCGTAATAGCGGGAGATTCCGGGGAGCTGTTTTTT.

The V gene is TRBV2, the J gene TRBJ1-6, with TRBD1 identical over 11 bases. V dropped 4 bases and J dropped 9; count of bases not matched to a gene: 8. Germline-derived CDR1 and CDR2 are SNHLY and FYNNEI. The CDR3 runs to 16 residues. The CDR3: CASSVPGQGASSPLHF. The CDR3 coding sequence is TGTGCCAGCAGTGTTCCTGGACAGGGGGCTTCTTCACCCCTCCACTTT.

This clonotype was observed at least ten times. The chain is built from TRBV28 and TRBJ2-1; TRBD1 agrees at 7 bases. Germline-derived CDR1 and CDR2 are MDHEN and SYDVKM. This CDR3 is built from 21 residues. Trimming took 5 bases from V and 7 from J; bases not matched to a gene: 29. The CDR3: CASSPPPGQLNERGLGNEQFF. DNA for the CDR3: TGTGCCAGCAGTCCACCACCGGGACAGCTCAATGAACGTGGGTTGGGAAATGAGCAGTTCTTC.

This clonotype showed up many times. The conserved final phenylalanine or tryptophan is absent from the CDR3, which likely points to a read error. The DNA is left out, because the CDR3 cannot be placed on it with certainty; the CDR3 is given as TCRdb lists it. The chain couples TRBV23-1 to TRBJ2-7; the DNA was not compared with TRBD1, the D call given in the table. TRBV23-1 is an open reading frame, and its role is uncertain. 11 amino acids form the CDR3, both terminal residues included. CDR3: CASSPSRQGKN.

The chain has TRBV5-6 and TRBJ1-1; D unresolved. The CDR3 spans 11 residues. Trimming removed 1 base from V and 6 bases from J, with 4 bases in between. The V gene's germline CDR1 is SGHDT and CDR2 YYEEEE. CDR3 sequence reads: CASSLRAEAFF. Here the CDR3 DNA reads TGTGCCAGCAGCTTGAGGGCTGAAGCTTTCTTT. Combining the CDR3 with reference TRBV5-6 and TRBJ1-1 gives the whole variable domain DAGVTQSPTHLIKTRGQQVTLRCSPKSGHDTVSWYQQALGQGPQFIFQYYEEEERQRGNFPDRFSGHQFPNYSSELNVNALLLGDSALYLCASSLRAEAFFGQGTRLTVV.

This chain uses TRBV5-1 with TRBJ2-3, with a weak D call TRBD2 (6 bases). The CDR3 is 14 amino acids. CDR1 is SGHRS, CDR2 YFSETQ, per germline. Trimming took off 3 bases at V and 2 bases at J, with 10 bases between the two ends. The CDR3 DNA sequence: TGCGCCAGCAGCTGGGGGGACGACACAGATACGCAGTATTTT. It codes for CASSWGDDTDTQYF.

The genes are TRBV28 and TRBJ1-5; no clear D gene. V was cut by 3 bases and J by 1 base, with 10 bases left in between. There are 15 residues in the CDR3. The germline V gene has CDR1 MDHEN and CDR2 SYDVKM. The CDR3 protein is CASSLHPLSNQPQHF. The CDR3 bases are TGTGCCAGCAGTTTGCACCCGCTAAGCAATCAGCCCCAGCATTTT.

By share of the sample, this clonotype is medium-sized. The CDR3 nucleotides read TGCAGCGTGGGAGGGGGAATAACGGGCACAGATACGCAGTATTTT. Translating it yields CSVGGGITGTDTQYF. The rearrangement joins TRBV29-1 to TRBJ2-3, with D possibly TRBD2 on 7 matching bases. CDR1 SQVTM and CDR2 ANQGSEA come from the germline V gene. CDR3 size: 15 residues. The germline V and J ends were trimmed by 6 bases and 1 base, with 17 bases remaining between them.